A single sample is the source of the 18 T cell receptor beta chains below, sequenced in a study of OX40 agonist ivuxolimab in advanced cancers. The protocol was immunoSEQ multiplex PCR, while the TCRdb copy is restricted to in-frame clones and leaves out a portion. In the table there are tens of thousands of clones, 70% to 90% of which are singletons. The specimen was CD4+ or CD8+ T cells sorted from blood, collected in a trial of the OX40 agonist ivuxolimab. The receptors were sampled from an adult with an advanced solid tumor such as melanoma, head and neck, liver or kidney cancer.

The V gene is TRBV19, the J gene TRBJ1-2; no clear D gene. Trimming took off 3 bases at V and 7 bases at J, with 12 bases between the two ends. The CDR3 has 13 residues. The V gene's germline CDR1 is LNHDA and CDR2 SQIVND (reference sequence). This CDR3 reads CASSIPPVFGYTF. In nucleotides, the CDR3 is TGTGCCAGTAGTATTCCCCCAGTTTTTGGCTACACCTTC.

This sequence joins TRBV7-2 and TRBJ2-3; possibly TRBD2 for D (5 bases). The V end lost 7 bases, the J end lost 2 bases, and 16 bases lay between the germline ends. Looked up from germline, CDR1 is SGHTA and CDR2 is FQGNSA. This CDR3 contains 15 residues. This CDR3 is CASTRRRAHTDTQYF. In DNA, the CDR3 is TGTGCCAGCACTCGGAGGCGGGCCCACACAGATACGCAGTATTTT.

The V call is TRBV14, the J call TRBJ2-7; the D gene is possibly TRBD1 (6 bases). This CDR3 comprises 16 residues. The V end lost 1 base, the J end lost 2 bases, and 15 bases lay between the germline ends. The germline gives CDR1 SGHDN, CDR2 FVKESK. CDR3 residues: CASSQGVQGPTYEQYF. The DNA for the CDR3 is TGTGCCAGCAGCCAAGGGGTTCAGGGGCCAACCTACGAGCAGTACTTC.

The genes are TRBV6-1 and TRBJ2-7, with 7 nucleotides matching TRBD1. The CDR3 spans 14 residues. V lost 5 bases and J lost 3; bases outside the gene matches: 7. The V gene's germline CDR1 is MNHNS and CDR2 SASEGT. CDR3 sequence reads: CASSTGQVNYEQYF. The DNA of the CDR3 is TGTGCCAGCAGTACCGGACAGGTGAACTACGAGCAGTACTTC.

The chain uses TRBV7-2 and TRBJ2-1; 9 bases fit TRBD2. V lost 0 bases, J lost 7 bases, and 4 bases stayed unmatched. This CDR3 comprises 15 residues. The germline CDR1 and CDR2 sequences are SGHTA and FQGNSA. This chain's CDR3 is CASSLAWLAGNEQFF. In nucleotides, the CDR3 is TGTGCCAGCAGCTTAGCGTGGCTAGCGGGGAATGAGCAGTTCTTC.

V is TRBV25-1 and J is TRBJ1-1; D is undetermined. Trimming removed 8 bases at V and 0 bases at J, with 7 bases between. CDR1 is MGHDK and CDR2 is SYGVNS in the germline V gene. This CDR3 comprises 12 residues. CDR3 in amino acids: CASLSMNTEAFF. CDR3 DNA sequence: TGTGCCAGCCTTTCTATGAACACTGAAGCTTTCTTT.

The chain is built from TRBV2 and TRBJ2-1, with 13 bases aligning to TRBD2. Germline V gene lookup returns CDR1 SNHLY and CDR2 FYNNEI. Losses at the gene ends were 7 bases for V and 10 bases for J; bases not matched to a gene: 1. This CDR3 comprises 12 residues. This chain's CDR3 is CASTGLAGEQFF. For the CDR3, the DNA is TGTGCCAGCACGGGACTAGCGGGGGAGCAGTTCTTC.

The chain combines TRBV5-1 with TRBJ2-1, with D possibly being TRBD2 (6 bases). V was clipped by 0 bases and J by 2 bases, with 9 bases between them. The CDR3 loop spans 15 amino acids. CDR1 and CDR2 from the germline V gene are SGHRS and YFSETQ. CDR3 coding DNA: TGCGCCAGCAGCTTGGACGGGGGAGCCTACAATGAGCAGTTCTTC. Its translation is CASSLDGGAYNEQFF.

The DNA of the CDR3 is TGCAGCGTTGCCAGCACTAACTATGGCTACACCTTC. Translated, it gives CSVASTNYGYTF. J is TRBJ1-2 and V is TRBV29-1; D is ambiguous. The CDR3 has 12 amino acids. Germline lookup yields CDR1 SQVTM and CDR2 ANQGSEA. V lost 4 bases and J lost 0, with 6 bases in between.

The rearrangement uses TRBV5-4 and TRBJ1-2; D is uncertain. Germline V gives CDR1 SGHNT, CDR2 YYREEE (reference sequence). The CDR3 length is 15 residues. The V gene lost 4 bases and the J gene lost 5 bases, with 18 bases spanning the gap. The CDR3 loop reads CASSHDPDSRYGYTF. CDR3 DNA: TGTGCCAGCAGCCACGACCCGGATTCACGGTATGGCTACACCTTC.

The chain links TRBV6-4 to TRBJ2-1; 9 bases fit TRBD1. Trimming at V came to 7 bases and at J to 4 bases, leaving 5 bases not matched to a gene. The CDR3 runs 14 residues. Germline CDR1 MRHNA, CDR2 SNTAGT. The CDR3: CASKPGTGYNEQFF. In DNA, the CDR3 is TGTGCCAGCAAACCCGGGACAGGGTACAATGAGCAGTTCTTC.

This clone showed up just once. The V gene is TRBV4-1, the J gene TRBJ1-6; D remains unclear. V lost 1 base and J 7 bases, leaving 11 bases between the germline ends. The CDR3 runs to 15 residues. Germline CDR1 and CDR2: MGHRA and YSYEKL. The CDR3 loop is CASSQAPGLNSPLHF. The CDR3 coding sequence is TGCGCCAGCAGCCAAGCGCCCGGGCTGAATTCACCCCTCCACTTT.

As concerns this clone: The same CDR3 can be traced to other DNA sequences in this sample. The CDR3 bases are TGTGCCAGCAGTGAAGCGGGAGACTATGGCTACACCTTC. It yields the protein CASSEAGDYGYTF. The V and J genes are TRBV6-1 and TRBJ1-2, with D unresolved. Germline V gives CDR1 MNHNS, CDR2 SASEGT. The CDR3 is 13 residues long. V was cut by 0 bases and J by 3 bases, with 5 bases left in between.

CDR3 sequence: CASSRDRGNGYTF. DNA for the CDR3: TGCGCCAGCAGTCGCGACAGGGGGAACGGCTACACCTTC. The V gene is TRBV5-1, the J gene TRBJ1-2; 9 nucleotides align to TRBD1. Trimming at V came to 5 bases and at J to 8 bases, leaving 7 bases not matched to a gene. Germline V CDR1 and CDR2: SGHRS, YFSETQ. This CDR3 comprises 13 residues.

The rearrangement links TRBV6-5 to TRBJ1-1, with 8 bases that match TRBD1. The trim removed 0 bases at V and 5 bases at J, leaving 5 bases unmatched. The germline V gene has CDR1 MNHEY and CDR2 SVGAGI. This CDR3 is 15 amino acids long. CDR3 in amino acids: CASSYSRQGKTEAFF. In nucleotides, the CDR3 is TGTGCCAGCAGTTACTCGCGACAGGGGAAGACTGAAGCTTTCTTT.

This sequence joins TRBV5-1 and TRBJ2-7; D gene unclear. The germline V gene encodes CDR1 SGHRS and CDR2 YFSETQ. The V end was cut by 0 bases, the J end by 1 base, with 11 bases between. This CDR3 spans 15 amino acids. CDR3 region: CASSLGQEPSYEQYF. CDR3 nucleotide sequence: TGCGCCAGCAGCTTGGGGCAGGAGCCTTCCTACGAGCAGTACTTC.

This clone has only one observation. The gene calls are TRBV6-1 and TRBJ2-7; D ambiguous. The CDR3 loop spans 13 amino acids. The V end was cut by 7 bases, the J end by 1 base, with 11 bases between. Per germline, CDR1 MNHNS and CDR2 SASEGT. Here the CDR3 DNA reads TGTGCCAGCACAGATTTTACTTCCTACGAGCAGTACTTC. The encoded protein is CASTDFTSYEQYF.

The rearrangement joins TRBV7-9 to TRBJ2-5; possible D gene TRBD1, 6 bases. The CDR3 sequence is 11 residues long. Trimming left V 5 bases short and J 9 bases short, with 10 bases between. Germline V lookup: CDR1 SEHNR, CDR2 FQNEAQ (reference sequence). As DNA, the CDR3 is TGTGCCAGCAGCCCTCCAGGGGCCCAGTACTTC. Translated: CASSPPGAQYF.